These T cell receptor beta chains were read from a single sample in a study of lymphopenia after photon versus proton radiotherapy. Generated by immunoSEQ multiplex PCR, the TCRdb table keeps only in-frame clones and is missing some. Altogether tens of thousands of clones are present, about 88% being singletons, with the ten largest covering approximately 0.81%. Sequencing used peripheral blood, obtained from a patient treated with photon-based radiotherapy. The receptors originated from a woman in her forties or fifties with cholangiocarcinoma. CDR3s include the opening cysteine and the closing phenylalanine or tryptophan. A D gene is named only where the DNA matches it firmly. Size is stated for part of the rows, as once, few or many counts, or as a class when the clone is expanded.

CASSPGGYAGVNYEQYF	TGTGCCAGCAGCCCGGGCGGGTATGCGGGGGTCAACTACGAGCAGTACTTC	TRBD2	TRBV5-4	TRBJ2-7	-
CASSLDRTYNSPLHF	TGCGCCAGCAGCTTGGACAGGACTTATAATTCACCCCTCCACTTT	-	TRBV5-1	TRBJ1-6	-
CASSFRGGDETQYF	TGTGCCAGCAGCTTCCGGGGGGGCGATGAGACCCAGTACTTC	TRBD2	TRBV7-9	TRBJ2-5	-
CASSSPGQGPYGYTF	TGTGCCAGCAGCTCTCCGGGACAGGGTCCCTATGGCTACACCTTC	TRBD1	TRBV5-6	TRBJ1-2	-
CASSQGDRGIRYGYTF	TGTGCCAGCAGCCAAGGCGACAGGGGGATAAGATATGGCTACACCTTC	TRBD1	TRBV14	TRBJ1-2	-
CASRADRETEAFF	TGTGCCAGCAGAGCGGACAGGGAAACTGAAGCTTTCTTT	TRBD1	TRBV6-1	TRBJ1-1	-
CASSPPGRQQPQHF	TGTGCCAGCTCACCACCGGGGCGGCAACAGCCCCAGCATTTT	-	TRBV18	TRBJ1-5	-
CASSPADHRAQFF	TGTGCCAGCTCACCAGCTGATCACCGAGCGCAGTTCTTC	-	TRBV18	TRBJ2-1	-
CASSPRQGMGFPGELFF	TGTGCCAGCAGCCCCCGACAGGGTATGGGCTTTCCCGGGGAGCTGTTTTTT	TRBD1	TRBV7-2	TRBJ2-2	-
CASSQVTRSTEAFF	TGCGCCAGCAGCCAAGTGACCAGGAGCACTGAAGCTTTCTTT	-	TRBV4-3	TRBJ1-1	-
CASASRTGGDGNTIYF	TGTGCCAGCGCCTCCAGGACAGGGGGCGATGGAAACACCATATATTTT	TRBD1	TRBV2	TRBJ1-3	-
CASSWRDRSEAFF	TGTGCCAGCAGTTGGAGGGACAGATCTGAAGCTTTCTTT	TRBD1	TRBV27	TRBJ1-1	-
CAWGLAFTGELFF	TGTGCCTGGGGACTAGCTTTCACCGGGGAGCTGTTTTTT	TRBD2	TRBV30	TRBJ2-2	once
CASTAAAEQYF	TGTGCCAGCACGGCCGCGGCCGAGCAGTACTTC	-	TRBV6-1	TRBJ2-7	-
CASSSQGAPNYGYTF	TGTGCCAGTAGTTCACAGGGGGCCCCTAACTATGGCTACACCTTC	TRBD1	TRBV19	TRBJ1-2	-
CASSQTYTEAFF	TGTGCCAGCAGCCAAACCTACACTGAAGCTTTCTTT	-	TRBV14	TRBJ1-1	-
CASSLVSRTGADTQYF	TGTGCCAGCAGCTTGGTGTCTAGGACAGGGGCCGATACGCAGTATTTT	TRBD1	TRBV5-4	TRBJ2-3	-
CASSLYTGANVLTF	TGTGCCAGCAGTTTATACACTGGGGCCAACGTCCTGACTTTC	-	TRBV27	TRBJ2-6	-
CASSLGADMNTEAFF	TGCGCCAGCAGCTTGGGGGCAGATATGAACACTGAAGCTTTCTTT	-	TRBV5-1	TRBJ1-1	few
CASSTSSTETQYF	TGTGCCAGCAGCACGTCTAGCACCGAGACCCAGTACTTC	-	TRBV7-9	TRBJ2-5	-
CASSLESGVSYNEQFF	TGCGCCAGCAGCTTGGAGAGCGGGGTCTCCTACAATGAGCAGTTCTTC	TRBD2	TRBV5-1	TRBJ2-1	-
CASRTQGLWPGYTF	TGTGCCAGCAGGACACAGGGCCTTTGGCCTGGCTACACCTTC	-	TRBV6-6	TRBJ1-2	-
CASSQFPGGRRVTDTQYF	TGCGCCAGCAGCCAATTTCCGGGGGGACGGAGGGTAACAGATACGCAGTATTTT	TRBD2	TRBV4-1	TRBJ2-3	-
CASSQVDQGASDTQYF	TGCGCCAGCAGCCAAGTTGATCAGGGGGCGTCAGATACGCAGTATTTT	TRBD1	TRBV4-3	TRBJ2-3	once
CASSFGGNYNEQFF	TGTGCCAGCAGCTTTGGGGGGAACTACAATGAGCAGTTCTTC	-	TRBV7-2	TRBJ2-1	-
CASSLSFRGNTEAFF	TGTGCCAGCAGTTTATCGTTCAGGGGCAACACTGAAGCTTTCTTT	-	TRBV27	TRBJ1-1	once
CAWSGMFPSYNSPLHF	TGTGCCTGGAGTGGAATGTTCCCCTCCTATAATTCACCCCTCCACTTT	-	TRBV30	TRBJ1-6	-
CALTGGDTEAFF	TGTGCCTTGACAGGCGGGGACACTGAAGCTTTCTTT	-	TRBV30	TRBJ1-1	-
CASTPMAGSNQPQHF	TGTGCCAGCACCCCCATGGCCGGGAGCAATCAGCCCCAGCATTTT	-	TRBV6-5	TRBJ1-5	-
CASSLWVQLATNEKLFF	TGTGCCAGCAGCTTATGGGTACAGCTAGCAACTAATGAAAAACTGTTTTTT	-	TRBV7-2	TRBJ1-4	-
CASSPLRNTIYF	TGTGCCAGCTCACCACTTAGAAACACCATATATTTT	-	TRBV18	TRBJ1-3	-
CPGGGGYYEQYF	TGCCCCGGGGGCGGGGGGTACTACGAGCAGTACTTC	TRBD2	TRBV29-1	TRBJ2-7	-
CASSPTYRSTDTQYF	TGTGCCAGCTCACCAACATACAGGAGCACAGATACGCAGTATTTT	-	TRBV18	TRBJ2-3	-
CASSVSSGTEFFF	TGTGCCAGTAGTGTCAGTTCCGGGACTGAATTTTTCTTC	-	TRBV19	TRBJ1-2	few
CASRGLAGENTGELFF	TGTGCCAGCAGGGGACTAGCGGGCGAGAACACCGGGGAGCTGTTTTTT	TRBD2	TRBV2	TRBJ2-2	-
CASSYPGLMNTEAFF	TGTGCCAGCAGTTACCCCGGACTGATGAACACTGAAGCTTTCTTT	-	TRBV6-5	TRBJ1-1	-
CASSQDRGGQGYNYGYTF	TGCGCCAGCAGCCAAGATCGGGGTGGGCAGGGATACAACTATGGCTACACCTTC	-	TRBV4-3	TRBJ1-2	-
CASNFGGGRGYGYTF	TGTGCCAGCAATTTTGGGGGTGGGAGGGGCTATGGCTACACCTTC	-	TRBV2	TRBJ1-2	-
CATSRDFEERGNTIYF	TGTGCCACCAGCAGAGATTTTGAGGAACGCGGAAACACCATATATTTT	-	TRBV15	TRBJ1-3	-
CASTRNDFGRQDTEAFF	TGCGCCAGCACTAGGAATGATTTTGGTCGGCAGGACACTGAAGCTTTCTTT	-	TRBV10-2	TRBJ1-1	once
CASSGNKATQYF	TGTGCCAGCAGTGGAAACAAGGCTACGCAGTATTTT	-	TRBV25-1	TRBJ2-3	-
CASSRLSTDPTGGYTF	TGCGCCAGCAGCCGACTTTCGACAGACCCTACGGGGGGCTACACCTTC	-	TRBV4-3	TRBJ1-2	once
CASSYIDTQYF	TGTGCCAGCAGTTACATAGATACGCAGTATTTT	-	TRBV7-9	TRBJ2-3	-
CASSLKRGVTDTQYF	TGTGCCAGCAGCTTAAAGCGGGGTGTCACAGATACGCAGTATTTT	TRBD2	TRBV5-6	TRBJ2-3	-
CASSVDGRSQDNSPLHF	TGTGCCAGCAGCGTAGATGGAAGGAGCCAGGATAATTCACCCCTCCACTTT	-	TRBV9	TRBJ1-6	-
CASSLGRTGNTIYF	TGTGCCAGCAGCCTGGGCCGGACAGGAAACACCATATATTTT	-	TRBV7-9	TRBJ1-3	-
CASSLGGQGNTIYF	TGTGCCAGCAGCTTGGGTGGACAGGGAAACACCATATATTTT	-	TRBV7-8	TRBJ1-3	-
CASGQGARGNQPQHF	TGTGCCAGTGGACAGGGGGCAAGGGGCAATCAGCCCCAGCATTTT	TRBD1	TRBV19	TRBJ1-5	-
CASSWGRTSGNTIYF	TGTGCCAGCAGCTGGGGACGGACCTCTGGAAACACCATATATTTT	-	TRBV7-2	TRBJ1-3	-
CASSLNTWPDTQYF	TGTGCCAGCAGCTTGAATACGTGGCCAGATACGCAGTATTTT	-	TRBV5-6	TRBJ2-3	-
CASSPVELMNTEAFF	TGTGCCAGCTCACCAGTCGAGTTAATGAACACTGAAGCTTTCTTT	-	TRBV18	TRBJ1-1	-
CASSQSRTGAYGYTF	TGCGCCAGCAGCCAATCTCGGACAGGGGCTTATGGCTACACCTTC	TRBD1	TRBV4-1	TRBJ1-2	-
CASSLSQGIYEQYF	TGTGCCAGCAGTTTATCCCAGGGTATCTACGAGCAGTACTTC	-	TRBV28	TRBJ2-7	-
CASSSPGLSETQYF	TGTGCCAGCAGCTCCCCGGGGCTTTCGGAGACCCAGTACTTC	-	TRBV11-3	TRBJ2-5	-
CASSWTANTEAFF	TGTGCCAGCAGCTGGACGGCGAACACTGAAGCTTTCTTT	-	TRBV5-6	TRBJ1-1	once
CASSQDRGGWDSGNTIYF	TGCGCCAGCAGCCAAGATCGGGGAGGGTGGGACTCTGGAAACACCATATATTTT	-	TRBV4-3	TRBJ1-3	-
CASSPGFGNTEAFF	TGTGCCAGCTCACCGGGGTTCGGAAACACTGAAGCTTTCTTT	-	TRBV18	TRBJ1-1	-
CASSESRAGMNTEAFF	TGTGCCAGCAGTGAAAGTAGGGCCGGTATGAACACTGAAGCTTTCTTT	-	TRBV2	TRBJ1-1	once
CASRPPGRGGYEQFF	TGTGCCAGCAGGCCCCCTGGGCGGGGGGGTTATGAGCAGTTCTTC	TRBD2	TRBV25-1	TRBJ2-1	few
CASSRGQWPQHF	TGTGCCAGTAGTAGGGGGCAGTGGCCCCAGCATTTT	-	TRBV19	TRBJ1-5	few